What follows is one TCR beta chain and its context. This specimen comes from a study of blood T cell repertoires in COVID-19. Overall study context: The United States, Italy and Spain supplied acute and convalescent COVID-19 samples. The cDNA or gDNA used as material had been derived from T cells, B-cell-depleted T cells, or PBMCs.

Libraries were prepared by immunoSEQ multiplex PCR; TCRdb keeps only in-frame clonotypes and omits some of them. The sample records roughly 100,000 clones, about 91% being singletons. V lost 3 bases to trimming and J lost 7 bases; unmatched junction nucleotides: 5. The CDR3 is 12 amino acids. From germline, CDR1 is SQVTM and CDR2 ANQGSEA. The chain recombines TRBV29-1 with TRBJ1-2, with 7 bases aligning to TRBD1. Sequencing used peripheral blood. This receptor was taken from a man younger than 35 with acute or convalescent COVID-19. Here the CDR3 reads CSVDPGGGGYTF. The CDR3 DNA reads TGCAGCGTTGACCCAGGGGGAGGTGGCTACACCTTC.